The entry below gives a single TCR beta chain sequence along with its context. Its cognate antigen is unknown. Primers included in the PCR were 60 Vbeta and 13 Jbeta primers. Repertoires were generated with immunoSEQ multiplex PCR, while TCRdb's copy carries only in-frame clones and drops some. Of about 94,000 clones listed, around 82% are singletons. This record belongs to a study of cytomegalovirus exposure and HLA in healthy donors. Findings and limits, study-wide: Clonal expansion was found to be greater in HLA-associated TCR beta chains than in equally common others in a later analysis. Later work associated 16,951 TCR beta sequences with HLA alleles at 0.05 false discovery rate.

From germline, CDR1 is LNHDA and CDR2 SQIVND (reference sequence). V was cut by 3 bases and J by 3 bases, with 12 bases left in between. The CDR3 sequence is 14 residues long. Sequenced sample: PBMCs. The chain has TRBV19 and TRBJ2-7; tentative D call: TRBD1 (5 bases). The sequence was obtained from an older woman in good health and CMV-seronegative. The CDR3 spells CASSMKGINYEQYF. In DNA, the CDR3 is TGTGCCAGTAGTATGAAGGGGATTAACTACGAGCAGTACTTC.